This is a list of T cell receptor beta chains from one sample in a study of CXCR3-negative and CXCR3-positive naive CD8 T cells. TCRdb re-called the 5' RACE reads and catalogs CDR3 proteins one per entry, DNA excluded. This repertoire includes 90,000 to 95,000 distinct CDR3 sequences. The sample comprised naive CXCR3- CD8+ T cells from blood. These receptors all stem from a human donor in good health. Some clones in this sample may be carry-over from other donors' samples. CDR3s include the opening cysteine and the closing phenylalanine or tryptophan.

length	V	J	CDR3
15	TRBV9	TRBJ2-7	CASSVATGGTYEQYF
15	TRBV6-5	TRBJ1-1	CASSSGGNGYAEAFF
12	TRBV7-9	TRBJ2-7	CASSPIAYEQYF
15	TRBV5-1	TRBJ2-5	CASSLNRGRRETQYF
14	TRBV29-1	TRBJ1-2	CSVGNTGYGYGYTF
17	TRBV7-9	TRBJ2-2	CASSARPGTSNTGELFF
16	TRBV20-1	TRBJ2-1	CSATRLAGDRYNEQFF
13	TRBV29-1	TRBJ2-1	CSVTSGFVYEQFF
13	TRBV6-2/TRBV6-3	TRBJ2-5	CASSYGGGKTQYF
14	TRBV29-1	TRBJ2-2	CSVTGVTNTGELFF
15	TRBV6-5	TRBJ2-7	CASSIQGTPTLEQYF
17	TRBV7-2	TRBJ2-3	CASSLGRVGGLEDTQYF
12	TRBV7-9	TRBJ2-7	CASSLDGLEQYF
13	TRBV5-1	TRBJ2-1	CASSLDGYNEQFF
15	TRBV29-1	TRBJ1-1	CSVESSGDGPTEAFF
14	TRBV7-9	TRBJ2-1	CASSSDRHYNEQFF
14	TRBV12-3/TRBV12-4	TRBJ2-1	CASSPPTGTNEQFF
17	TRBV29-1	TRBJ2-3	CSVVGGLAGAGADTQYF
13	TRBV11-1	TRBJ2-2	CASSPVDTGELFF
14	TRBV20-1	TRBJ1-1	CSARDEGPNTEAFF
12	TRBV6-2/TRBV6-3	TRBJ2-4	CASSLLKNIQYF
12	TRBV6-4	TRBJ2-7	CASSRQGQEQYF
16	TRBV5-1	TRBJ1-2	CASSPTGGDYNYGYTF
13	TRBV28	TRBJ2-7	CASSQVGTYEQYF
15	TRBV4-3	TRBJ2-7	CASSQDLGTSYEQYF
13	TRBV5-1	TRBJ2-7	CASSLGSNYEQYF
12	TRBV6-6	TRBJ1-1	CASKDRDTEAFF
15	TRBV5-1	TRBJ2-5	CASSLEGSPRETQYF
17	TRBV2	TRBJ2-2	CASSERGAGGDIGELFF
18	TRBV4-2	TRBJ2-7	CASSQEATLTGETYEQYF
13	TRBV28	TRBJ2-2	CASSRANTGELFF
12	TRBV29-1	TRBJ1-1	CSIARENTEAFF
13	TRBV2	TRBJ2-7	CASSEEGYHEQYF
14	TRBV2	TRBJ2-3	CASSESPGADTQYF
16	TRBV28	TRBJ2-7	CASSLWAGSSSYEQYF
16	TRBV29-1	TRBJ2-5	CSVVAAGGPSAETQYF
11	TRBV5-4	TRBJ2-7	CASSSAVEQYF